A single sample gave rise to the 28 T cell receptor beta chains below, sequenced in a study of T cell responses to AZD1222 COVID-19 vaccine. The table came from immunoSEQ multiplex PCR; TCRdb's copy has only in-frame clones and leaves some out. The repertoire holds about 120,000 clones, with 85% to 90% as singletons. This material consisted of peripheral blood, taken on day 0 of AZD1222 vaccination. The receptor source for this set is an adult in good health.

The rearrangement uses TRBV27 and TRBJ1-4; possibly TRBD1 for D (5 bases). The CDR3 contains 16 residues. Per the germline V gene, CDR1 is MNHEY and CDR2 is SMNVEV (reference sequence). V gave up 3 bases and J gave up 8 bases, with 19 bases separating them. CDR3 sequence reads: CASSFWQGKGGEKLFF. The CDR3 bases are TGTGCCAGCAGTTTTTGGCAGGGAAAGGGAGGGGAAAAACTGTTTTTT. The full variable domain, in which reference TRBV27 and TRBJ1-4 provide the parts outside the CDR3, is EAQVTQNPRYLITVTGKKLTVTCSQNMNHEYMSWYRQDPGLGLRQIYYSMNVEVTDKGDVPEGYKVSRKEKRNFPLILESPSPNQTSLYFCASSFWQGKGGEKLFFGSGTQLSVL.

The rearrangement joins TRBV25-1 to TRBJ2-6; no firm D call. Germline CDR1 and CDR2: MGHDK and SYGVNS. This CDR3 contains 16 residues. Trimming took 3 bases from V and 2 from J, leaving 11 bases between them. CDR3 in amino acids: CASSDRGRAGANVLTF. The DNA of the CDR3 is TGTGCCAGCAGTGACCGAGGAAGGGCTGGGGCCAACGTCCTGACTTTC.

The V and J genes are TRBV11-2 and TRBJ2-7; 7 bases match TRBD1. The germline CDR1 and CDR2 sequences are SGHAT and FQNNGV. The ends lost 4 bases at V and 2 bases at J; junction bases unmatched: 2. The CDR3 contains 13 residues. CDR3 amino acids: CASSYGQAYEQYF. As DNA, the CDR3 is TGTGCCAGCAGCTACGGACAGGCCTACGAGCAGTACTTC.

The genes are TRBV2 and TRBJ2-2; D is possibly TRBD2 (5 bases). Trimming took off 5 bases at V and 5 bases at J, with 6 bases between the two ends. CDR1 SNHLY and CDR2 FYNNEI come from the germline V gene. This CDR3 spans 12 amino acids. In nucleotides, the CDR3 is TGTGCCAGCAGTCAGCGGACCGGGGAGCTGTTTTTT. This encodes CASSQRTGELFF.

The chain links TRBV5-8 to TRBJ1-2, with TRBD1 as a possible D gene (5 bases). Trimming shortened V by 5 bases and J by 7 bases, and 18 bases separated the two germline ends. CDR1 SGHTS and CDR2 YDEGEE come from the germline V gene. This CDR3 is 14 amino acids long. In nucleotides, the CDR3 is TGTGCCAGCAGGGAGGGACCCGGGTTGCGTGGCTACACCTTC. It encodes CASREGPGLRGYTF.

V is TRBV11-3 and J is TRBJ2-7; perhaps D is TRBD1 or TRBD2 (5 bases each). CDR1 SGHNT and CDR2 YENEEA come from the germline V gene. V gave up 1 base and J gave up 5 bases, with 9 bases separating them. The CDR3 contains 13 residues. CDR3 nucleotides: TGTGCCAGCAGCTTAGCGCAGGGACACGAGCAGTACTTC. Translated, it gives CASSLAQGHEQYF. The full variable domain, with the rest looked up from reference TRBV11-3 and TRBJ2-7, is EAGVVQSPRYKIIEKKQPVAFWCNPISGHNTLYWYLQNLGQGPELLIRYENEEAVDDSQLPKDRFSAERLKGVDSTLKIQPAELGDSAVYLCASSLAQGHEQYFGPGTRLTVT.

The chain recombines TRBV13 with TRBJ2-1; TRBD1 is a possible D gene (6 bases). Trimming took 7 bases from V and 0 from J, leaving 13 bases between them. The CDR3 consists of 15 residues. Germline CDR1 and CDR2: PRHDT and FYEKMQ (reference sequence). In nucleotides, the CDR3 is TGTGCCAGCACCCGAGACAGGAGCTCCTACAATGAGCAGTTCTTC. Translation: CASTRDRSSYNEQFF. The full variable domain, completed using reference TRBV13 and TRBJ2-1, is AAGVIQSPRHLIKEKRETATLKCYPIPRHDTVYWYQQGPGQDPQFLISFYEKMQSDKGSIPDRFSAQQFSDYHSELNMSSLELGDSALYFCASTRDRSSYNEQFFGPGTRLTVL.

The chain uses TRBV3-1 (or the pseudogene TRBV3-2) and TRBJ2-5; 8 bases fit TRBD2. J lost 3 bases, V lost 2 bases, and 8 bases had no gene match. The CDR3 has 16 amino acids. CDR1 and CDR2 (germline): LGHDT, YNNKEL (reference sequence). CDR3 region: CASSQRGGYSEETQYF. CDR3 sequence (DNA): TGTGCCAGCAGCCAACGGGGGGGGTATAGTGAAGAGACCCAGTACTTC.

This chain uses TRBV3-1 (or the pseudogene TRBV3-2) with TRBJ1-2; 8 nucleotides align to TRBD1. The CDR3 is 18 amino acids. The ends lost 4 bases at V and 4 bases at J; junction bases unmatched: 17. CDR1 LGHDT and CDR2 YNNKEL come from the germline V gene (reference sequence). Written as DNA, the CDR3 is TGTGCCAGCAGCCCATTCGAAGGGGACAGGACGGGGAGCTATGGCTACACCTTC. Translation: CASSPFEGDRTGSYGYTF.

This clone appeared a single time. The CDR3 here is CASTRQDYNSPLHF. CDR3 sequence (DNA): TGTGCCAGCACTCGACAGGACTATAATTCACCCCTCCACTTT. This chain uses TRBV27 with TRBJ1-6, with D possibly matching TRBD1 (6 bases). Germline CDR1 reads MNHEY; CDR2 reads SMNVEV (reference sequence). There are 14 residues in the CDR3. Trimming removed 7 bases at V and 3 bases at J, with 10 bases between.

The chain recombines TRBV18 with TRBJ1-6, with D perhaps matching TRBD1 (5 bases). V was pared by 0 bases and J by 8 bases, with 11 bases between. This CDR3 spans 15 amino acids. Germline CDR1 KGHSH, CDR2 LQKENI. The CDR3 bases are TGTGCCAGCTCACCACCGGTGGGGGATCATTCACCCCTCCACTTT. Protein: CASSPPVGDHSPLHF.

The J gene is TRBJ1-2, the V gene TRBV15; maybe TRBD1 (5 bases). V lost 1 base and J 2 bases, leaving 11 bases between the germline ends. The CDR3 sequence is 15 residues long. CDR1 LNHNV and CDR2 YYDKDF come from the germline V gene (reference sequence). Here the CDR3 reads CATSRALGANYGYTF. The CDR3 region has the DNA TGTGCCACCAGCAGAGCCCTCGGGGCAAACTATGGCTACACCTTC. The variable domain in full, completed from reference TRBV15 and TRBJ1-2, reads DAMVIQNPRYQVTQFGKPVTLSCSQTLNHNVMYWYQQKSSQAPKLLFHYYDKDFNNEADTPDNFQSRRPNTSFCFLDIRSPGLGDTAMYLCATSRALGANYGYTFGSGTRLTVV.

The chain has TRBV5-4 and TRBJ2-7; D possibly corresponds to TRBD1 (5 bases). This CDR3 comprises 14 residues. Trimming shortened V by 3 bases and J by 0 bases, and 10 bases separated the two germline ends. The germline CDR1 and CDR2 sequences are SGHNT and YYREEE (reference sequence). The CDR3: CASSWGPSSYEQYF. The CDR3 nucleotides read TGTGCCAGCAGCTGGGGCCCCAGCTCCTACGAGCAGTACTTC.

DNA of the CDR3: TGTGCCAGCAGTTACCGTGGGCGGACCTCTGGAAACACCATATATTTT. It encodes CASSYRGRTSGNTIYF. The chain recombines TRBV6-2 or TRBV6-3 with TRBJ1-3, with D unclear. The CDR3 totals 16 residues. The ends were cut back, 2 bases at V and 0 bases at J, with 11 bases in the middle. The V gene's germline CDR1 is MNHEY and CDR2 SVGEGT.

The chain has TRBV15 and TRBJ1-1; the D gene is possibly TRBD1 (5 bases). Germline V gene lookup returns CDR1 LNHNV and CDR2 YYDKDF (reference sequence). The ends were cut back, 3 bases at V and 5 bases at J, with 13 bases in the middle. The length of the CDR3 is 14 residues. CDR3 DNA: TGTGCCACCAGCAGGCCGGGGGGTCGGACTGAAGCTTTCTTT. Its translation is CATSRPGGRTEAFF.

This chain joins TRBV6-5 and TRBJ2-2; D is ambiguous. Germline CDR1 MNHEY, CDR2 SVGAGI. CDR3 length equals 15 residues. Trimming took 6 bases from V and 1 from J, leaving 12 bases between them. As DNA, the CDR3 is TGTGCCAGCAGACCTTCGGCGAGGAACACCGGGGAGCTGTTTTTT. This encodes CASRPSARNTGELFF.

This chain joins TRBV7-8 and TRBJ1-5, with TRBD1 matching over 7 bases. Germline CDR1 SGHVS, CDR2 FQNEAQ. This CDR3 is built from 16 residues. The ends lost 0 bases at V and 0 bases at J; junction bases unmatched: 2. The CDR3 protein is CASSLAGQTSNQPQHF. CDR3 nucleotide sequence: TGTGCCAGCAGCTTAGCGGGACAGACTAGCAATCAGCCCCAGCATTTT.

The rearrangement joins TRBV24-1 to TRBJ2-3, with 7 bases fitting TRBD2. The junction had 9 bases not matched to a gene; V was cut back by 4 bases and J by 6 bases. The CDR3 loop spans 15 amino acids. The germline gives CDR1 KGHDR, CDR2 SFDVKD. The chain's CDR3 is CATSETAGAGDTQYF. The DNA of the CDR3 is TGTGCCACCAGTGAAACGGCGGGAGCCGGGGATACGCAGTATTTT.

In its sample, this clone was seen once. The rearrangement joins TRBV7-8 to TRBJ1-5; D is unclear. The CDR3 totals 14 residues. The V end lost 4 bases, the J end lost 3 bases, and 10 bases lay between the germline ends. Germline CDR1 SGHVS, CDR2 FQNEAQ. Written as DNA, the CDR3 is TGTGCCAGCAGCTCACGAGACAACAATCAGCCCCAGCATTTT. It yields the protein CASSSRDNNQPQHF.

The chain carries TRBV4-2 and TRBJ2-1; 8 positions agree with TRBD2. This CDR3 is built from 15 residues. Germline values: CDR1 LGHNA, CDR2 YNFKEQ. V shed 0 bases and J 9 bases; nucleotides not matched to a gene: 7. CDR3 region: CASSQDDSGGLEQFF. The CDR3 DNA is TGTGCCAGCAGCCAAGATGACAGCGGGGGCCTTGAGCAGTTCTTC.

The chain couples TRBV18 to TRBJ2-1, with D perhaps TRBD1 (6 bases). The V gene's germline CDR1 is KGHSH and CDR2 LQKENI. The CDR3 contains 15 residues. Trimming cost V 2 bases and J 3 bases, with 11 bases left between them. The CDR3 DNA is TGTGCCAGCTCACCAGCAGGGGTGGGCTACAATGAGCAGTTCTTC. Its protein is CASSPAGVGYNEQFF.

This sequence joins TRBV30 and TRBJ1-1; D uncertain. The ends were cut back, 2 bases at V and 6 bases at J, with 10 bases in the middle. Germline V CDR1 and CDR2: GTSNPN, SVGIG (reference sequence). The CDR3 length is 12 residues. The CDR3 loop is CAWSFGNAEAFF. CDR3 in DNA: TGTGCCTGGAGTTTCGGAAACGCTGAAGCTTTCTTT.

The chain uses TRBV27 and TRBJ2-7; D ambiguous. Germline V lookup: CDR1 MNHEY, CDR2 SMNVEV (reference sequence). The CDR3 has 17 amino acids. The germline V and J ends were trimmed by 5 bases and 0 bases, with 20 bases remaining between them. The CDR3 spells CASSPTGGILSSYEQYF. DNA of the CDR3: TGTGCCAGCAGTCCAACCGGCGGAATACTAAGCTCCTACGAGCAGTACTTC.

This chain uses TRBV11-2 with TRBJ2-1; 7 bases match TRBD1. Looked up from germline, CDR1 is SGHAT and CDR2 is FQNNGV. J gave up 8 bases and V 6 bases, and 7 bases lay outside the gene matches. The CDR3 sequence is 13 residues long. In nucleotides, the CDR3 is TGTGCCAGCAGTAAGACAGGGTACGATGAGCAGTTCTTC. Protein product: CASSKTGYDEQFF.

This chain links TRBV4-2 with TRBJ2-7; TRBD1 or TRBD2 may be the D gene (5 bases each). V gave up 4 bases and J gave up 6 bases, with 19 bases separating them. Looked up from germline, CDR1 is LGHNA and CDR2 is YNFKEQ. The CDR3 runs 15 residues. The CDR3 sequence: CASSPGGSWGPEQYF. For the CDR3, the DNA is TGTGCCAGCAGCCCTGGGGGATCGTGGGGACCCGAGCAGTACTTC.

The J gene is TRBJ2-7, the V gene TRBV3-1 (or the pseudogene TRBV3-2); D perhaps matches TRBD1 (6 bases). The CDR3 length is 14 residues. Germline CDR1 and CDR2: LGHDT and YNNKEL (reference sequence). V was pared by 2 bases and J by 3 bases, with 11 bases between. The CDR3 region is CASSQFPDSYEQYF. As DNA, the CDR3 is TGTGCCAGCAGCCAATTCCCGGACAGCTACGAGCAGTACTTC.

CDR3: CASSQVLTGTGSTDTQYF. The CDR3 DNA follows: TGCGCCAGCAGCCAAGTCTTGACCGGGACAGGGAGCACAGATACGCAGTATTTT. This chain connects TRBV4-1 to TRBJ2-3; 9 nucleotides line up with TRBD1. The CDR3 covers 18 residues. Trimming at V came to 1 base and at J to 0 bases, leaving 8 bases not matched to a gene. CDR1 is MGHRA, CDR2 YSYEKL, per germline.

The gene calls are TRBV5-1 and TRBJ1-6, with a possible D match to TRBD1 (6 bases). The germline gives CDR1 SGHRS, CDR2 YFSETQ. Trimming removed 3 bases from V and 11 bases from J, with 15 bases in between. CDR3 length: 14 amino acids. For the CDR3, the DNA is TGCGCCAGCAGCTCCGGGACACTCTCGACACCCCTCCACTTT. Its translation is CASSSGTLSTPLHF.